Listed here are 25 T cell receptor beta chains from one sample, sequenced in a study of shared clonotypes between healthy human individuals. Some clones are missing from TCRdb's copy, which holds only in-frame ones; the method was immunoSEQ multiplex PCR. The sample has 2 million to 3 million clones; roughly 93% are singletons. Sequencing used naive CD4+ T cells from PBMCs. Subset defined: CD45RA+ positively selected. These receptors all stem from a man between 18 and 35 years old in good health. Some clones in this sample may be carry-over from other donors' samples.

The J gene is TRBJ2-7, the V gene TRBV4-1, with a possible D match to TRBD1 (5 bases). Germline CDR1 and CDR2: MGHRA and YSYEKL. Trimming removed 5 bases at V and 0 bases at J, with 11 bases between. The CDR3 sequence is 14 residues long. The CDR3: CASSSTGSSYEQYF. The CDR3 DNA sequence: TGCGCCAGCAGCTCTACAGGTAGCTCCTACGAGCAGTACTTC.

This clone has only a few counts. This chain links TRBV9 with TRBJ1-1; a possible D gene is TRBD1 (6 bases). V gave up 0 bases and J gave up 5 bases, with 17 bases separating them. The CDR3 length is 16 residues. Germline V gene lookup returns CDR1 SGDLS and CDR2 YYNGEE. CDR3 sequence (DNA): TGTGCCAGCAGCGTAGTCTGGGGGCGGGATGGGACTGAAGCTTTCTTT. Protein sequence: CASSVVWGRDGTEAFF.

The gene calls are TRBV10-3 and TRBJ1-2; the match to TRBD1 covers 8 bases. CDR3 length: 15 amino acids. V lost 4 bases, J lost 5 bases, and 9 bases stayed unmatched. The germline V gene has CDR1 ENHRY and CDR2 SYGVKD. The CDR3 here is CAISGPDREGYGYTF. CDR3 coding DNA: TGTGCCATCAGTGGGCCGGACAGGGAAGGGTATGGCTACACCTTC.

V gene TRBV11-2 combines with J gene TRBJ1-1; D might be TRBD1 (6 bases). Trimming stripped 1 base from V and 7 bases from J, with 10 bases between. Per the germline V gene, CDR1 is SGHAT and CDR2 is FQNNGV. This CDR3 is built from 13 residues. The CDR3 nucleotides read TGTGCCAGCAGCTTAGCAGGGGCCGGTGAAGCTTTCTTT. Amino acids: CASSLAGAGEAFF.

This chain joins TRBV28 and TRBJ2-5, with TRBD2 as a possible D gene (6 bases). This CDR3 has 15 amino acids. Germline V CDR1 and CDR2: MDHEN, SYDVKM. Trimming cost V 1 base and J 7 bases, with 16 bases left between them. CDR3: CASSLLGGPIVTQYF. In DNA, the CDR3 is TGTGCCAGCAGTTTATTGGGGGGACCAATAGTGACCCAGTACTTC.

This sequence joins TRBV6-1 and TRBJ1-2, with D hard to call. The CDR3 is made up of 14 amino acids. CDR1 is MNHNS, CDR2 SASEGT, per germline. The ends were cut back, 3 bases at V and 5 bases at J, with 13 bases in the middle. The CDR3 sequence is CASSDYGPGYGYTF. The DNA of the CDR3 is TGTGCCAGCAGTGATTACGGCCCGGGATATGGCTACACCTTC.

This chain links TRBV2 with TRBJ2-5, with D maybe TRBD1 (5 bases). Deletions cut 11 bases from V and 2 bases from J, with 15 bases between. The CDR3 extends over 13 amino acids. Germline V gene data show CDR1 as SNHLY and CDR2 as FYNNEI. As DNA, the CDR3 is TGTGCCGGCGAAACAGGTCTGCAAGAGACCCAGTACTTC. Protein sequence: CAGETGLQETQYF.

This clone has a handful of counts. The V call is TRBV28, the J call TRBJ1-5, with a tentative D call TRBD1 (6 bases). From germline, CDR1 is MDHEN and CDR2 SYDVKM. There are 14 residues in the CDR3. Trimming removed 5 bases from V and 7 bases from J, with 15 bases in between. In DNA form, the CDR3 reads TGTGCCAGCAGTACCACGACAGGCTTGCAGCCCCAGCATTTT. It specifies CASSTTTGLQPQHF.

The chain employs TRBV11-3 and TRBJ2-1; 8 bases are a match to TRBD2. The CDR3 extends over 17 amino acids. Per the germline V gene, CDR1 is SGHNT and CDR2 is YENEEA. The V and J ends lost 3 bases and 0 bases, in that order; junction bases with no gene match: 7. The CDR3 loop is CASSFIAGLSSYNEQFF. In DNA, the CDR3 is TGTGCCAGCAGCTTCATAGCGGGGTTGAGCTCCTACAATGAGCAGTTCTTC.

V is TRBV11-1 and J is TRBJ2-7; maybe TRBD1 (6 bases). CDR3 length: 14 residues. V was trimmed by 4 bases and J by 0 bases, leaving 10 bases between them. Germline V gene lookup returns CDR1 SGHAT and CDR2 FQDESV (reference sequence). The CDR3 nucleotides read TGTGCCAGCAGCTGGACAGTATACTCCTACGAGCAGTACTTC. Protein product: CASSWTVYSYEQYF.

The genes are TRBV5-4 and TRBJ1-1, with 7 bases identical to TRBD1. Losses at the gene ends were 0 bases for V and 0 bases for J; bases not matched to a gene: 2. CDR1 and CDR2 (germline): SGHNT, YYREEE (reference sequence). The CDR3 loop spans 15 amino acids. The DNA of the CDR3 is TGTGCCAGCAGCTTGGCGGGACAGCTGAACACTGAAGCTTTCTTT. It codes for CASSLAGQLNTEAFF.

This clone was counted a single time. J is TRBJ2-2 and V is TRBV28; TRBD2 aligns across 13 bases. CDR1 and CDR2 (germline): MDHEN, SYDVKM. Germline trimming cut 5 bases from V and 5 bases from J; bases unmatched to any gene: 8. This CDR3 comprises 17 residues. The CDR3 protein is CASSPRTSGSPTGELFF. The CDR3 DNA follows: TGTGCCAGCAGTCCAAGGACTAGCGGGAGCCCAACCGGGGAGCTGTTTTTT.

V gene TRBV19 combines with J gene TRBJ1-3; no clear D gene. In germline, CDR1 is LNHDA, CDR2 SQIVND (reference sequence). The V gene lost 0 bases and the J gene lost 0 bases, with 9 bases spanning the gap. The CDR3 sequence is 16 residues long. The CDR3 region is CASSIDRVLSGNTIYF. The DNA for the CDR3 is TGTGCCAGTAGTATAGATCGCGTCCTCTCTGGAAACACCATATATTTT.

J is TRBJ1-2 and V is TRBV11-2; 9 bases fit TRBD1. Germline CDR1 is SGHAT and CDR2 is FQNNGV. Losses at the gene ends were 5 bases for V and 8 bases for J; bases not matched to a gene: 9. There are 14 residues in the CDR3. CDR3: CASSVTGGGLGYTF. DNA of the CDR3: TGTGCCAGCAGCGTGACAGGGGGTGGTTTGGGCTACACCTTC.

CDR3 sequence reads: CASSEGTTSYEQYF. Written as DNA, the CDR3 is TGCGCCAGCAGCGAAGGGACTACCTCCTACGAGCAGTACTTC. V and J are TRBV5-1 and TRBJ2-7; the match to TRBD2 covers 7 bases. The CDR3 totals 14 residues. Germline V CDR1 and CDR2: SGHRS, YFSETQ. The V gene end was trimmed by 4 bases and the J gene end by 0 bases; junction bases not matched to a gene: 4.

A few counts support this clone. This chain connects TRBV6-5 to TRBJ2-7; 11 bases map to TRBD2. Germline CDR1 MNHEY, CDR2 SVGAGI. V gave up 6 bases and J gave up 3 bases; unmatched junction bases: 7. The CDR3 runs 15 residues. CDR3 residues: CASRVGLAGNYEQYF. The CDR3 coding sequence is TGTGCCAGCAGGGTCGGACTAGCGGGTAACTACGAGCAGTACTTC.

V is TRBV5-6 and J is TRBJ2-2, with no clear D. This CDR3 spans 16 amino acids. Germline-derived CDR1 and CDR2 are SGHDT and YYEEEE. The V end was cut by 0 bases, the J end by 4 bases, with 13 bases between. CDR3 in amino acids: CASSLGGSKPTGELFF. CDR3 DNA: TGTGCCAGCAGCTTGGGCGGAAGTAAACCCACCGGGGAGCTGTTTTTT. Drawing the rest from reference TRBV5-6 and TRBJ2-2, the complete variable domain is DAGVTQSPTHLIKTRGQQVTLRCSPKSGHDTVSWYQQALGQGPQFIFQYYEEEERQRGNFPDRFSGHQFPNYSSELNVNALLLGDSALYLCASSLGGSKPTGELFFGEGSRLTVL.

This clone appeared a few times. The chain employs TRBV30 and TRBJ1-2; no firm D call. The CDR3 has 13 residues. V dropped 5 bases and J dropped 2 bases, with 12 bases sitting between them. CDR1 is GTSNPN, CDR2 SVGIG, per germline (reference sequence). The CDR3 loop reads CAWRETGNYGYTF. The CDR3 region has the DNA TGTGCCTGGCGTGAGACGGGGAACTATGGCTACACCTTC.

The chain links TRBV5-1 to TRBJ1-2; 11 bases are shared with TRBD1. The CDR3 runs 18 residues. Germline CDR1 SGHRS, CDR2 YFSETQ. Trimming cost V 2 bases and J 8 bases; bases outside gene matches: 17. The DNA for the CDR3 is TGCGCCAGCAGCTTCCCCCTAGGACAGGGGGCGTTACCGTCCGGCTACACCTTC. It is translated as CASSFPLGQGALPSGYTF.

The chain uses TRBV5-1 and TRBJ1-3; tentative D call: TRBD1 (5 bases). Trimming stripped 3 bases from V and 0 bases from J, with 13 bases between. The CDR3 sequence is 16 residues long. Germline CDR1 SGHRS, CDR2 YFSETQ. CDR3 residues: CASSWDRQSSGNTIYF. In DNA, the CDR3 is TGCGCCAGCAGCTGGGACCGACAGAGCTCTGGAAACACCATATATTTT. The variable domain in full, with the rest retrieved from reference TRBV5-1 and TRBJ1-3, is KAGVTQTPRYLIKTRGQQVTLSCSPISGHRSVSWYQQTPGQGLQFLFEYFSETQRNKGNFPGRFSGRQFSNSRSEMNVSTLELGDSALYLCASSWDRQSSGNTIYFGEGSWLTVV.

This clone was found once. The J gene is TRBJ2-5, the V gene TRBV11-2, with no clear D. This CDR3 has 17 residues. Germline CDR1 reads SGHAT; CDR2 reads FQNNGV. The germline V and J ends were trimmed by 0 bases and 5 bases, with 19 bases remaining between them. CDR3 nucleotides: TGTGCCAGCAGCTTAGAACTTATTCGGGCCGCCCGGGAGACCCAGTACTTC. Its protein is CASSLELIRAARETQYF.

This clone occurred a few times. The V call is TRBV25-1, the J call TRBJ1-1; D is possibly TRBD1 (6 bases). In germline, CDR1 is MGHDK, CDR2 SYGVNS. This CDR3 contains 12 residues. The V end lost 6 bases, the J end lost 5 bases, and 10 bases lay between the germline ends. The DNA for the CDR3 is TGTGCCAGCAGAACAGGGCGGACTGAAGCTTTCTTT. Translation: CASRTGRTEAFF.

This clone has a single count. The rearrangement joins TRBV6-1 to TRBJ1-5; D is undetermined. Trimming stripped 2 bases from V and 1 base from J, with 12 bases between. This CDR3 comprises 16 residues. CDR1 is MNHNS and CDR2 is SASEGT in the germline V gene. CDR3 bases: TGTGCCAGCAGTGAATTCGGAGGGCTCAGCAATCAGCCCCAGCATTTT. It codes for CASSEFGGLSNQPQHF.

This chain joins TRBV6-5 and TRBJ2-7, with D unclear. The germline gives CDR1 MNHEY, CDR2 SVGAGI. Trimming took off 5 bases at V and 2 bases at J, with 10 bases between the two ends. The CDR3 is made up of 13 amino acids. The CDR3 spells CASSRIETYEQYF. The CDR3 DNA reads as TGTGCCAGCAGTCGGATAGAGACCTACGAGCAGTACTTC.

The J gene is TRBJ2-1, the V gene TRBV5-1, with D perhaps being TRBD1 or TRBD2 (5 bases each). V lost 7 bases and J lost 0, with 11 bases in between. In germline, CDR1 is SGHRS, CDR2 YFSETQ. CDR3 length: 14 amino acids. CDR3 DNA sequence: TGCGCCAGCTGGGACGGAAGCTCCTACAATGAGCAGTTCTTC. This encodes CASWDGSSYNEQFF. Based on the CDR3 plus reference TRBV5-1 and TRBJ2-1, the full variable domain is KAGVTQTPRYLIKTRGQQVTLSCSPISGHRSVSWYQQTPGQGLQFLFEYFSETQRNKGNFPGRFSGRQFSNSRSEMNVSTLELGDSALYLCASWDGSSYNEQFFGPGTRLTVL.